This TCR beta chain was identified in a study of blood T cell repertoires in COVID-19. In the original workflow: Reference gene primer amplification gave estimated nucleated cell counts. Only in-frame clones appear in the TCRdb table, and some are missing; sequencing was by immunoSEQ multiplex PCR. The V and J calls and clone size were taken over from that table, and D and trimming were inferred from the DNA. The data show a few hundred thousand clones, approximately 81% seen once. V lost 0 bases and J lost 0; bases outside the gene matches: 10. This CDR3 has 20 residues. The V gene's germline CDR1 is SGHVS and CDR2 FNYEAQ.

The genes are TRBV7-6 and TRBJ2-3, with 12 positions matching TRBD2. The sequencing sample was made of peripheral blood. This receptor was obtained from a woman between 18 and 29 years old with acute or convalescent COVID-19. CDR3 DNA: TGTGCCAGCAGCTTAGCTTGGCCTAGCGGGGGGGATCCTAGCACAGATACGCAGTATTTT. Protein sequence: CASSLAWPSGGDPSTDTQYF. The full variable domain, rest sourced from reference TRBV7-6 and TRBJ2-3, is GAGVSQSPRYKVTKRGQDVALRCDPISGHVSLYWYRQALGQGPEFLTYFNYEAQQDKSGLPNDRFSAERPEGSISTLTIQRTEQRDSAMYRCASSLAWPSGGDPSTDTQYFGPGTRLTVL.